Listed here are 13 T cell receptor beta chains from one sample, sequenced in a study of identical twins. TCRdb passed the 5' RACE reads through MiXCR, listing each CDR3 protein once. This table has more than 1.5 million distinct CDR3 sequences, around a third appearing once. The sequencing input was cord blood. These TCRs come from a newborn girl in good health.

This clonotype was counted once. A read error may account for a junction end that differs from germline. The chain links TRBV20-1 to TRBJ2-1; 10 nucleotides match TRBD2. Gene TRBJ2-7 matches the end of the DNA better, so the J call may be wrong. This CDR3 region has 16 residues. Germline V gene sequence: CDR1 DFQATT, CDR2 SNEGSKA (reference sequence). The CDR3 region has the DNA TGCAGTGCAAGAGGGGCTAGCGGGGGCTCCTACAATGAGCAGTACTTC. This gives the protein CSARGASGGSYNEQYF.

This clonotype came up many times. The J gene is TRBJ1-2, the V gene TRBV4-2; unclear D gene. The CDR3 sequence is 13 residues long. V was shortened by 0 bases and J by 7 bases, with 9 bases between the two germline ends. CDR1 and CDR2 (germline): LGHNA, YNFKEQ. CDR3 sequence reads: CASSQDVMSGYTF. DNA of the CDR3: TGTGCCAGCAGCCAAGATGTGATGAGTGGCTACACCTTC.

The chain uses TRBV9 and TRBJ2-7, with D possibly matching TRBD1 (6 bases). The germline V gene encodes CDR1 SGDLS and CDR2 YYNGEE. This CDR3 has 14 residues. The germline V and J ends were trimmed by 3 bases and 3 bases, with 13 bases remaining between them. CDR3 bases: TGTGCCAGCAGCGATGCAGGGGTCAGCTACGAGCAGTACGTC. This encodes CASSDAGVSYEQYV.

This clonotype is a singleton in its sample. This rearrangement joins TRBV7-9 to TRBJ2-1; D might be TRBD1 (6 bases). The CDR3 runs 14 residues. Germline CDR1 SEHNR, CDR2 FQNEAQ (reference sequence). V was trimmed by 2 bases and J by 8 bases, leaving 13 bases between them. CDR3 region: CASSLSTGFHEQFF. The CDR3 region has the DNA TGTGCCAGCAGCTTATCAACAGGGTTCCATGAGCAGTTCTTC.

V and J are TRBV29-1 and TRBJ1-5; D call uncertain. The V end was cut by 8 bases, the J end by 3 bases, with 14 bases between. The germline CDR1 and CDR2 sequences are SQVTM and ANQGSEA. The CDR3 sequence is 13 residues long. DNA of the CDR3: TGCAGCACCCGAACCGGGAACAATCAGCCCCAGCATTTT. Translating it yields CSTRTGNNQPQHF.

This clonotype was observed a handful of times. This chain joins TRBV2 and TRBJ2-3, with D possibly TRBD2 on 6 matching bases. This CDR3 is built from 15 residues. Germline CDR1 SNHLY, CDR2 FYNNEI. The V end lost 4 bases, the J end lost 0 bases, and 11 bases lay between the germline ends. CDR3 in amino acids: CASSALASSTDTQYF. The CDR3 region has the DNA TGTGCCAGCAGTGCCCTAGCGTCTAGCACAGATACGCAGTATTTT.

The chain joins TRBV5-1 to TRBJ2-1; D perhaps matches TRBD1 (5 bases). V was pared by 0 bases and J by 0 bases, with 13 bases between. The CDR3 consists of 17 residues. From germline, CDR1 is SGHRS and CDR2 YFSETQ. The CDR3 is CASSLGQWASSYNEQFF. DNA for the CDR3: TGCGCCAGCAGCTTGGGACAGTGGGCTAGCTCCTACAATGAGCAGTTCTTC. The variable domain in full, with the rest retrieved from reference TRBV5-1 and TRBJ2-1, is KAGVTQTPRYLIKTRGQQVTLSCSPISGHRSVSWYQQTPGQGLQFLFEYFSETQRNKGNFPGRFSGRQFSNSRSEMNVSTLELGDSALYLCASSLGQWASSYNEQFFGPGTRLTVL.

This clonotype was counted a few times. The gene calls are TRBV20-1 and TRBJ2-3; TRBD2 aligns across 7 bases. Unmatched junction bases numbered 13, after V lost 3 bases and J lost 1 base. The CDR3 has 17 residues. Germline loops: CDR1 DFQATT, CDR2 SNEGSKA (reference sequence). The CDR3, as DNA: TGCAGTGCTAGGGGGCAACGGGGGGAGTGGGGCACAGATACGCAGTATTTT. The encoded protein is CSARGQRGEWGTDTQYF.

This clonotype was counted only a few times. This chain joins TRBV7-2 and TRBJ2-1; D possibly corresponds to TRBD2 (6 bases). Germline V gene sequence: CDR1 SGHTA, CDR2 FQGNSA. Trimming removed 3 bases at V and 9 bases at J, with 12 bases between. This CDR3 has 13 residues. The CDR3: CASSFGLSTEQFF. CDR3 coding DNA: TGTGCCAGCAGCTTTGGACTATCTACTGAGCAGTTCTTC.

This clonotype was observed a few times. This rearrangement joins TRBV7-9 to TRBJ1-2; D remains ambiguous. V dropped 3 bases and J dropped 3 bases, with 8 bases sitting between them. Per the germline V gene, CDR1 is SEHNR and CDR2 is FQNEAQ (reference sequence). This CDR3 is built from 13 residues. In DNA, the CDR3 is TGTGCCAGCAGCTTTCCGGGCGACTATGGCTACACCTTC. It specifies CASSFPGDYGYTF.

This clonotype was counted many times. This rearrangement joins TRBV12-3 or TRBV12-4 to TRBJ2-1, with 9 bases fitting TRBD2. The CDR3 totals 16 residues. V was clipped by 6 bases and J by 4 bases; unmatched bases: 10. The CDR3 region is CASSPPGLAVYNEQFF. The CDR3 DNA reads as TGTGCCAGCAGCCCCCCGGGACTAGCAGTTTACAATGAGCAGTTCTTC.

The J gene is TRBJ2-1, the V gene TRBV20-1, with D hard to call. V lost 3 bases and J lost 9, with 15 bases in between. CDR3 length equals 13 residues. Germline V lookup: CDR1 DFQATT, CDR2 SNEGSKA (reference sequence). The CDR3 DNA reads as TGCAGTGCTAGTCCTGCCTTGGTCGGTGAGCAGTTCTTC. Its translation is CSASPALVGEQFF.

This chain connects TRBV4-2 to TRBJ2-5, with D perhaps matching TRBD1 or TRBD2 (5 bases each). The germline gives CDR1 LGHNA, CDR2 YNFKEQ. CDR3 size: 15 residues. Trimming took 2 bases from V and 0 from J, leaving 10 bases between them. The CDR3 loop reads CASSQNEGYQETQYF. Here the CDR3 DNA reads TGTGCCAGCAGCCAAAATGAGGGGTACCAAGAGACCCAGTACTTC.